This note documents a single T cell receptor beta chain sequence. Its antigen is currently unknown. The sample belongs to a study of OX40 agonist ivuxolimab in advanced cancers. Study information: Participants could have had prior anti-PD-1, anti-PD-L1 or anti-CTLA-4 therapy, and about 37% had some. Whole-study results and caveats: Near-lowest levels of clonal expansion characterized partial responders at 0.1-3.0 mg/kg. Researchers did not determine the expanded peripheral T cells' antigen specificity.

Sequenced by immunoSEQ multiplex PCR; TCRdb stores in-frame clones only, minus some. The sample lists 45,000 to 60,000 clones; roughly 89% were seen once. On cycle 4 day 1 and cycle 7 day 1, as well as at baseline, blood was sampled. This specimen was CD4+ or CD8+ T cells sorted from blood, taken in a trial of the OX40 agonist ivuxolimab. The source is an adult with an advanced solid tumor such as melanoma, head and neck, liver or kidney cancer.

This chain's CDR3 is CASSAYHTDTQYF. CDR3 in DNA: TGTGCCAGCAGCGCGTACCACACAGATACGCAGTATTTT. The chain has TRBV9 and TRBJ2-3; D is unclear. V lost 3 bases and J lost 2, with 7 bases in between. The CDR3 contains 13 residues. Germline CDR1 SGDLS, CDR2 YYNGEE.